A single sample gave rise to the 32 T cell receptor beta chains below, sequenced in a study of control samples from healthy donors and cancer patients (dated by TCRdb to the early 2020s). The library was made by the immunoSEQ multiplex PCR assay. TCRdb provides this immuneACCESS table in a form limited to in-frame rearrangements. Some clones are lacking; in checked studies, under half of them reflect an unresolved V gene, and why the rest are absent is not known. Present in this sample are under 150,000 clones, 80% to 90% of which were seen just once. Around 8.2% of the sample lies in the top ten. The sample taken for sequencing was blood. The receptors originated from a young woman in good health.

V gene TRBV7-2 combines with J gene TRBJ2-3; D is undetermined. Germline CDR1 and CDR2: SGHTA and FQGNSA. The length of the CDR3 is 15 residues. V shed 7 bases and J shed 1 base, with 15 bases lying between them. The CDR3 sequence is CASTVVILGTDTQYF. For the CDR3, the DNA is TGTGCCAGCACCGTTGTTATTCTTGGCACAGATACGCAGTATTTT. Full variable domain (remainder filled in from reference TRBV7-2 and TRBJ2-3): GAGVSQSPSNKVTEKGKDVELRCDPISGHTALYWYRQSLGQGLEFLIYFQGNSAPDKSGLPSDRFSAERTGGSVSTLTIQRTQQEDSAVYLCASTVVILGTDTQYFGPGTRLTVL.

The V and J genes are TRBV12-3 or TRBV12-4 and TRBJ2-5; D gene uncertain. The CDR3 covers 13 residues. Trimming shortened V by 1 base and J by 1 base, and 4 bases separated the two germline ends. CDR3 nucleotide sequence: TGTGCCAGCAGTTTAGGCCTCCAAGAGACCCAGTACTTC. Encoded protein: CASSLGLQETQYF.

The rearrangement joins TRBV19 to TRBJ2-1, with 13 bases matching TRBD2. The V and J ends lost 6 bases and 0 bases, in that order; junction bases with no gene match: 2. The CDR3 has 16 residues. Looked up from germline, CDR1 is LNHDA and CDR2 is SQIVND (reference sequence). The CDR3 region is CASRRTSGGSYNEQFF. Written as DNA, the CDR3 is TGTGCCAGTAGGAGGACTAGCGGGGGCTCCTACAATGAGCAGTTCTTC.

The rearrangement joins TRBV5-1 to TRBJ1-1, with D perhaps TRBD1 (5 bases). Between the trimmed V and J ends, which lost 4 bases and 4 bases, there was a span of 14 bases. This CDR3 is 14 amino acids long. Germline CDR1 is SGHRS and CDR2 is YFSETQ. CDR3 nucleotide sequence: TGCGCCAGCAGCGCTCAGGGTAGGGGCACTGAAGCTTTCTTT. It codes for CASSAQGRGTEAFF.

V is TRBV5-6 and J is TRBJ1-1, with TRBD1 as a possible D gene (5 bases). CDR3 length: 14 residues. CDR1 and CDR2 from the germline V gene are SGHDT and YYEEEE. Trimming cost V 1 base and J 4 bases, with 11 bases left between them. The CDR3 region is CASSLYLGGTEAFF. CDR3 DNA sequence: TGTGCCAGCAGCTTGTATCTGGGGGGCACTGAAGCTTTCTTT.

The V and J genes are TRBV20-1 and TRBJ1-2; D is possibly TRBD1 (6 bases). In germline, CDR1 is DFQATT, CDR2 SNEGSKA (reference sequence). This CDR3 comprises 11 residues. This CDR3 is CSPPGDYGYTF. In nucleotides, the CDR3 is TGCAGCCCCCCAGGGGATTATGGCTACACCTTC.

The chain has TRBV29-1 and TRBJ1-1; D is possibly TRBD1 (5 bases). CDR1 SQVTM and CDR2 ANQGSEA come from the germline V gene. V lost 6 bases, J lost 7 bases, and 12 bases lay in between. This CDR3 contains 11 residues. CDR3 residues: CSVGQGGEAFF. In nucleotides, the CDR3 is TGCAGCGTCGGGCAGGGTGGTGAAGCTTTCTTT.

CDR3 sequence (DNA): TGTGCCACCAGTGCGAATAACTATGGCTACACCTTC. Its translation is CATSANNYGYTF. V and J are TRBV24-1 and TRBJ1-2; no definite D call. The germline V gene encodes CDR1 KGHDR and CDR2 SFDVKD. The CDR3 extends over 12 amino acids. The germline V and J ends were trimmed by 5 bases and 1 base, with 4 bases remaining between them.

This clone came up once. V gene TRBV28 combines with J gene TRBJ1-6, with a weak D call TRBD1 (5 bases). Trimming stripped 7 bases from V and 0 bases from J, with 13 bases between. Germline V gives CDR1 MDHEN, CDR2 SYDVKM. CDR3 length: 16 amino acids. Here the CDR3 reads CASIDSPSSYNSPLHF. For the CDR3, the DNA is TGTGCCAGCATCGACAGTCCTAGCTCCTATAATTCACCCCTCCACTTT.

V is TRBV6-1 and J is TRBJ1-6; TRBD1 is a possible D gene (5 bases). The CDR3 length is 16 residues. CDR1 is MNHNS, CDR2 SASEGT, per germline. V was trimmed by 1 base and J by 4 bases, leaving 11 bases between them. The CDR3 region has the DNA TGTGCCAGCAGTGAAGTCAGGGCCACTTATAATTCACCCCTCCACTTT. Translation: CASSEVRATYNSPLHF.

Concerning this clone itself: At one boundary the junction diverges from the germline segment, which might be a read error. The gene calls are TRBV13 and TRBJ1-4; a possible D gene is TRBD1 (5 bases). Germline CDR1 and CDR2: PRHDT and FYEKMQ (reference sequence). This CDR3 has 16 amino acids. The CDR3 reads CASSFGTEGTNEKLLF. The CDR3 region has the DNA TGTGCCAGCAGCTTCGGGACCGAGGGGACTAATGAAAAACTGCTTTTT.

This rearrangement joins TRBV6-1 to TRBJ1-2, with a tentative D call TRBD1 (5 bases). Trimming removed 0 bases at V and 1 base at J, with 12 bases between. The CDR3 is 16 residues long. Germline loops: CDR1 MNHNS, CDR2 SASEGT. The CDR3 DNA follows: TGTGCCAGCAGTGAAGCGCCTGGACACCTTAACTATGGCTACACCTTC. Residues: CASSEAPGHLNYGYTF.

The J gene is TRBJ2-5, the V gene TRBV5-5, with 8 bases that match TRBD2. The V and J ends lost 0 bases and 1 base, in that order; junction bases with no gene match: 2. Per the germline V gene, CDR1 is SGHKS and CDR2 is YYEKEE (reference sequence). The CDR3 contains 15 residues. The DNA for the CDR3 is TGTGCCAGCAGCTTGGTTGGGACTAGCCAAGAGACCCAGTACTTC. Amino acids: CASSLVGTSQETQYF.

This chain links TRBV6-1 with TRBJ1-1, with a tentative D call TRBD1 (5 bases). Germline CDR1 and CDR2: MNHNS and SASEGT. The V and J ends lost 3 bases and 4 bases respectively, with 12 bases between them. This CDR3 is built from 14 residues. The chain's CDR3 is CASSDVGGVTEAFF. DNA for the CDR3: TGTGCCAGCAGTGATGTGGGGGGGGTCACTGAAGCTTTCTTT.

This chain joins TRBV12-3 or TRBV12-4 and TRBJ1-2, with D maybe TRBD1 (5 bases). CDR3 length equals 12 residues. Trimming left V 8 bases short and J 4 bases short, with 11 bases between. The chain's CDR3 is CASGGGSYGYTF. CDR3 nucleotides: TGTGCCAGCGGGGGGGGTAGCTATGGCTACACCTTC.

This rearrangement joins TRBV13 to TRBJ2-7; TRBD1 matches 9 bases. This CDR3 comprises 15 residues. CDR1 PRHDT and CDR2 FYEKMQ come from the germline V gene (reference sequence). Germline trimming cut 5 bases from V and 3 bases from J; bases unmatched to any gene: 8. The CDR3 region has the DNA TGTGCCAGCAGCCCCCGGGACAGGGCCTTCTACGAGCAGTACTTC. It translates to CASSPRDRAFYEQYF.

V usage is TRBV2 and J usage is TRBJ2-2; the D gene could be TRBD1 or TRBD2 (5 bases each). Germline loops: CDR1 SNHLY, CDR2 FYNNEI. Trimming stripped 2 bases from V and 1 base from J, with 8 bases between. The CDR3 runs to 15 residues. CDR3 residues: CASSEPGGNTGELFF. The CDR3 DNA reads TGTGCCAGCAGTGAACCTGGGGGGAACACCGGGGAGCTGTTTTTT.

V usage is TRBV29-1 and J usage is TRBJ1-1; D is unclear. Trimming shortened V by 6 bases and J by 0 bases, and 8 bases separated the two germline ends. Germline V gene data show CDR1 as SQVTM and CDR2 as ANQGSEA. The CDR3 has 12 residues. CDR3 sequence (DNA): TGCAGCGTCGGCTGGGTGAACACTGAAGCTTTCTTT. Translated: CSVGWVNTEAFF.

This chain uses TRBV27 with TRBJ2-1; 11 bases fit TRBD2. Germline CDR1 MNHEY, CDR2 SMNVEV (reference sequence). V shed 4 bases, J shed 8 bases, and the junction held 10 bases outside the gene matches. There are 16 residues in the CDR3. Here the CDR3 reads CASSSGLAELSYEQFF. The CDR3 DNA follows: TGTGCCAGCAGTTCGGGACTAGCGGAGCTAAGCTATGAGCAGTTCTTC.

This chain uses TRBV5-1 with TRBJ1-3; no reliable D call. V lost 0 bases and J 2 bases, leaving 12 bases between the germline ends. This CDR3 has 16 residues. Germline V gene lookup returns CDR1 SGHRS and CDR2 YFSETQ. CDR3 sequence (DNA): TGCGCCAGCAGCTTGGAGGCTCAGGCCCCTGGAAACACCATATATTTT. Amino acid sequence: CASSLEAQAPGNTIYF.

The chain combines TRBV18 with TRBJ2-5; D possibly corresponds to TRBD1 (6 bases). The germline V gene encodes CDR1 KGHSH and CDR2 LQKENI. The CDR3 is 13 residues long. The ends were cut back, 6 bases at V and 4 bases at J, with 12 bases in the middle. The CDR3 DNA reads TGTGCCAGCTCCCCTCGACAGGCAGAGACCCAGTACTTC. Protein: CASSPRQAETQYF.

The chain recombines TRBV7-2 with TRBJ2-7, with TRBD2 identical over 8 bases. Germline CDR1 and CDR2: SGHTA and FQGNSA. This CDR3 spans 16 amino acids. Unmatched junction bases numbered 9, after V lost 5 bases and J lost 0 bases. This CDR3 reads CASSLTSGLSSYEQYF. CDR3 nucleotides: TGTGCCAGCAGCCTAACTAGCGGACTAAGCTCCTACGAGCAGTACTTC.

V usage is TRBV5-1 and J usage is TRBJ2-5, with a tentative D call TRBD1 (6 bases). Trimming pared 0 bases from V and 5 bases from J, leaving 14 bases between. Germline CDR1 and CDR2: SGHRS and YFSETQ. The CDR3 covers 15 residues. CDR3 amino acids: CASSLATPGVETQYF. The CDR3 nucleotides are TGCGCCAGCAGCTTGGCGACCCCAGGGGTCGAGACCCAGTACTTC.

The chain carries TRBV19 and TRBJ1-2; D possibly corresponds to TRBD1 (6 bases). The ends were cut back, 3 bases at V and 8 bases at J, with 7 bases in the middle. The CDR3 is 11 amino acids. The germline gives CDR1 LNHDA, CDR2 SQIVND (reference sequence). The CDR3 nucleotides read TGTGCCAGTAGTATGGGGGGCGGCTACACCTTC. Its protein is CASSMGGGYTF.

The rearrangement links TRBV6-5 to TRBJ1-2; no definite D call. The V gene lost 6 bases and the J gene lost 8 bases, with 13 bases spanning the gap. Germline CDR1 MNHEY, CDR2 SVGAGI. The CDR3 has 12 amino acids. In DNA form, the CDR3 reads TGTGCCAGCAGCACCGGGGTCGGGGGCTACACCTTC. This codes for CASSTGVGGYTF.

The J gene is TRBJ2-2, the V gene TRBV5-1; the D gene is possibly TRBD2 (5 bases). The germline V and J ends were trimmed by 5 bases and 5 bases, with 13 bases remaining between them. Looked up from germline, CDR1 is SGHRS and CDR2 is YFSETQ. This CDR3 is built from 14 residues. CDR3 amino acids: CASSVLPGTGELFF. The CDR3 DNA is TGCGCCAGCAGTGTCCTGCCGGGGACCGGGGAGCTGTTTTTT.

V and J are TRBV25-1 and TRBJ2-7; D is ambiguous. CDR3 length: 15 residues. Trimming shortened V by 5 bases and J by 0 bases, and 14 bases separated the two germline ends. Per the germline V gene, CDR1 is MGHDK and CDR2 is SYGVNS. The CDR3 bases are TGTGCCAGCAGTTCTACCCCGACCAGCTCCTACGAGCAGTACTTC. Encoded protein: CASSSTPTSSYEQYF.

The chain is built from TRBV5-1 and TRBJ2-6, with D perhaps being TRBD1 or TRBD2 (6 bases each). Per germline, CDR1 SGHRS and CDR2 YFSETQ. CDR3 size: 18 residues. Trimming left V 0 bases short and J 1 base short, with 14 bases between. In DNA, the CDR3 is TGCGCCAGCAGCTTGGAGGGGGGATTAGGGTCTGGGGCCAACGTCCTGACTTTC. Residues: CASSLEGGLGSGANVLTF.

A single count supports this clone. The V call is TRBV3-1 (or the pseudogene TRBV3-2), the J call TRBJ1-3; D not certain. The CDR3 spans 15 residues. The V gene lost 3 bases and the J gene lost 6 bases, with 15 bases spanning the gap. The germline V gene encodes CDR1 LGHDT and CDR2 YNNKEL (reference sequence). The CDR3 nucleotides are TGTGCCAGCAGCCAGACGGAAGGTGATGTAAACACCATATATTTT. Its translation: CASSQTEGDVNTIYF.

This clone was found a few times. This chain links TRBV27 with TRBJ1-2, with 9 bases identical to TRBD1. J lost 3 bases, V lost 0 bases, and 5 bases had no gene match. CDR1 and CDR2 (germline): MNHEY, SMNVEV (reference sequence). The CDR3 has 16 residues. CDR3 region: CASSLSYRGRDYGYTF. In DNA form, the CDR3 reads TGTGCCAGCAGTTTATCCTACAGGGGGCGGGACTATGGCTACACCTTC.

The chain recombines TRBV19 with TRBJ1-2, with D maybe TRBD1 (6 bases). This CDR3 comprises 12 residues. Germline V gene lookup returns CDR1 LNHDA and CDR2 SQIVND (reference sequence). V dropped 4 bases and J dropped 4 bases, with 7 bases sitting between them. The CDR3 nucleotides read TGTGCCAGTAGTACGGACAGCTATGGCTACACCTTC. Protein product: CASSTDSYGYTF.

The gene calls are TRBV29-1 and TRBJ1-1; no clear D gene. V was pared by 5 bases and J by 1 base, with 11 bases between. The length of the CDR3 is 13 residues. The V gene's germline CDR1 is SQVTM and CDR2 ANQGSEA. The CDR3 DNA is TGCAGCGTTCGGACGGTCCAGAACACTGAAGCTTTCTTT. It translates to CSVRTVQNTEAFF.